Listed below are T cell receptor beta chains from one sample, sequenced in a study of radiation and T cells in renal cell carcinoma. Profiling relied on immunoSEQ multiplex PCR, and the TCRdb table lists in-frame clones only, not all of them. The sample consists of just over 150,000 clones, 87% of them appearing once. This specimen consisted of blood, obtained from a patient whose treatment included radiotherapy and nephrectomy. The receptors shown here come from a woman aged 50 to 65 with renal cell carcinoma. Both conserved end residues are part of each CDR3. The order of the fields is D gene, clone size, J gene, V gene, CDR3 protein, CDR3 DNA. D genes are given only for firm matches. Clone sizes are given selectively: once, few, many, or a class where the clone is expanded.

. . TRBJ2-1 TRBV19 CASSKGHSSYNEQFF TGTGCCAGTAGTAAAGGACATAGCTCCTACAATGAGCAGTTCTTC
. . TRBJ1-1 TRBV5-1 CASSRDLNAKGTEAFF TGCGCCAGCAGCAGAGACCTAAACGCTAAGGGCACTGAAGCTTTCTTT
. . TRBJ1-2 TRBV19 CASSMSTGPYGYTF TGTGCCAGTAGTATGAGTACAGGCCCATATGGCTACACCTTC
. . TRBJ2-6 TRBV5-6 CASSNRVAGANVLTF TGTGCCAGCAGCAACAGGGTAGCTGGGGCCAACGTCCTGACTTTC
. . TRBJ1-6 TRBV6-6 CASNIRRQGNNSPLHF TGTGCCAGCAACATCCGAAGGCAGGGGAATAATTCACCCCTCCACTTT
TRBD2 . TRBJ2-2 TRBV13 CASRWRGRGAGELFF TGTGCCAGCAGGTGGAGAGGGAGGGGCGCCGGGGAGCTGTTTTTT
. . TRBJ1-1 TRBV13 CASSSPPKNTEAFF TGTGCCAGCAGCTCTCCTCCCAAGAACACTGAAGCTTTCTTT
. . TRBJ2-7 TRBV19 CASSHTGGSYEQYF TGTGCCAGTAGCCATACCGGCGGTTCCTACGAGCAGTACTTC
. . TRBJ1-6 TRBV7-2 CASSLGEGLNNSPLHF TGTGCCAGCAGCTTAGGGGAGGGGCTAAATAATTCACCCCTCCACTTT
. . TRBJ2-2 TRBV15 CATSRVRQPNTGELFF TGTGCCACCAGCAGAGTGAGGCAGCCGAACACCGGGGAGCTGTTTTTT
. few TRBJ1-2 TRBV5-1 CASSSTPGTYGYTF TGCGCCAGCAGCTCCACCCCAGGGACATATGGCTACACCTTC
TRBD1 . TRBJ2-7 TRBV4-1 CASSQPLRGRHEQYF TGCGCCAGCAGCCAGCCCTTGAGGGGGCGTCACGAGCAGTACTTC
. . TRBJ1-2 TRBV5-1 CASSLGQLSGYTF TGCGCCAGCAGCTTGGGACAGCTTAGCGGCTACACCTTC
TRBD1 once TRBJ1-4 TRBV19 CASKDRGRGSTNEKLFF TGTGCCAGTAAGGACAGGGGGCGCGGCTCGACTAATGAAAAACTGTTTTTT
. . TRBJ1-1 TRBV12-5 CASASTLVTEAFF TGTGCTAGTGCCAGTACATTGGTCACTGAAGCTTTCTTT
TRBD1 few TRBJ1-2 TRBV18 CASSPDRGRVF TGTGCCAGCTCTCCGGACAGGGGACGGGTCTTC
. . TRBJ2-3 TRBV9 CASSVATTKDTQYF TGTGCCAGCAGCGTAGCTACAACAAAGGATACGCAGTATTTT
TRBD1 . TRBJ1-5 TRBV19 CASTPGQGNQPQHF TGTGCCAGTACCCCAGGACAGGGCAATCAGCCCCAGCATTTT
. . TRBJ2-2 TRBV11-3 CASSLESGGNTGELFF TGTGCCAGCAGCTTAGAATCCGGGGGCAACACCGGGGAGCTGTTTTTT
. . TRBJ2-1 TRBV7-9 CASSQNPGGSYNEQFF TGTGCCAGCAGCCAAAACCCCGGGGGCTCCTACAATGAGCAGTTCTTC
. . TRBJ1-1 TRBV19 CASTDRYTEAFF TGTGCCAGTACTGACAGGTACACTGAAGCTTTCTTT
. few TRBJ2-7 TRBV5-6 CASSLLGNGAIDEQYF TGTGCCAGCAGCTTGTTGGGCAACGGGGCAATAGACGAGCAGTACTTC
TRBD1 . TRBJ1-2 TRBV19 CASRGQGADRNYGYTF TGTGCCAGTAGAGGACAGGGGGCCGACCGTAACTATGGCTACACCTTC